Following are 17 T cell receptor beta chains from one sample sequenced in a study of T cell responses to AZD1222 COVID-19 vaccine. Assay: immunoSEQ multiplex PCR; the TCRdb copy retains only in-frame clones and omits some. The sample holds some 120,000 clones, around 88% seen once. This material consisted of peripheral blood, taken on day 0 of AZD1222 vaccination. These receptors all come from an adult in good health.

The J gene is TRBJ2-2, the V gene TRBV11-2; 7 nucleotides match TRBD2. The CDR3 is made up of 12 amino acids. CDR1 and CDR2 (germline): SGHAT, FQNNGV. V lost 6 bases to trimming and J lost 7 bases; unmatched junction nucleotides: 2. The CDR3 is CASRPGGGELFF. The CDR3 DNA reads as TGTGCCAGCAGACCGGGGGGCGGGGAGCTGTTTTTT.

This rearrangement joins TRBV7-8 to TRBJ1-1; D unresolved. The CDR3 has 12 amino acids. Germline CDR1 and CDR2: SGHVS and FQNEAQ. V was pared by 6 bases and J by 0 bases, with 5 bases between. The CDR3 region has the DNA TGTGCCAGCAGAGTCATGAACACTGAAGCTTTCTTT. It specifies CASRVMNTEAFF. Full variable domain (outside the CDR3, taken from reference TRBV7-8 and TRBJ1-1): GAGVSQSPRYKVAKRGQDVALRCDPISGHVSLFWYQQALGQGPEFLTYFQNEAQLDKSGLPSDRFFAERPEGSVSTLKIQRTQQEDSAVYLCASRVMNTEAFFGQGTRLTVV.

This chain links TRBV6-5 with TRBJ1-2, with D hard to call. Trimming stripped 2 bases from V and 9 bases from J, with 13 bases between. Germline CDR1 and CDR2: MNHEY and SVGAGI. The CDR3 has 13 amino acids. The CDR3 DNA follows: TGTGCCAGCAGTTACGAATTCCCTCAGCGCTACACCTTC. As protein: CASSYEFPQRYTF.

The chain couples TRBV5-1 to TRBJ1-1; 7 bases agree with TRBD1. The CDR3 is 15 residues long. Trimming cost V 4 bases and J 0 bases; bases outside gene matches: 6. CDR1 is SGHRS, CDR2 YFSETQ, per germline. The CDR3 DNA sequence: TGCGCCAGCAGCACCTGGACAGGCATGAACACTGAAGCTTTCTTT. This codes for CASSTWTGMNTEAFF. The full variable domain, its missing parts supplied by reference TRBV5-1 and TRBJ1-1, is KAGVTQTPRYLIKTRGQQVTLSCSPISGHRSVSWYQQTPGQGLQFLFEYFSETQRNKGNFPGRFSGRQFSNSRSEMNVSTLELGDSALYLCASSTWTGMNTEAFFGQGTRLTVV.

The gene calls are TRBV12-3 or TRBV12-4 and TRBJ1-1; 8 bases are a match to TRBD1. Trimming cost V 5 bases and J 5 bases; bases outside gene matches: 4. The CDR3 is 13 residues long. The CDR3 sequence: CASSTTGGTEAFF. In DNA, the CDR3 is TGTGCCAGCAGTACAACAGGGGGGACTGAAGCTTTCTTT.

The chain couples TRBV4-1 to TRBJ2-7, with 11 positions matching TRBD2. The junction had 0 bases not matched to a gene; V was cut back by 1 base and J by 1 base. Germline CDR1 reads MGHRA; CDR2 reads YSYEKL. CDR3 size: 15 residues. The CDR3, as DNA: TGCGCCAGCAGCCAAGGACTAGCGGGGTCCTACGAGCAGTACTTC. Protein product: CASSQGLAGSYEQYF.

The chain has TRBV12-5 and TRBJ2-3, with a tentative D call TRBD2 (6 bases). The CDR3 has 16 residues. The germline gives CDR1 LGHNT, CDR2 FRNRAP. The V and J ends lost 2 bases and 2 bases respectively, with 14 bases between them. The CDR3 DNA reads TGTGCTAGTGGTTTGCCCTCGGGACTCTACACAGATACGCAGTATTTT. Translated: CASGLPSGLYTDTQYF. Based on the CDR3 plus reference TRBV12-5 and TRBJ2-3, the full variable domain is DARVTQTPRHKVTEMGQEVTMRCQPILGHNTVFWYRQTMMQGLELLAYFRNRAPLDDSGMPKDRFSAEMPDATLATLKIQPSEPRDSAVYFCASGLPSGLYTDTQYFGPGTRLTVL.

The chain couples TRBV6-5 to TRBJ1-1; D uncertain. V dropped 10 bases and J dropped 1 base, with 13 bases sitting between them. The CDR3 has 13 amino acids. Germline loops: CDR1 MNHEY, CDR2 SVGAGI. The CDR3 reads CAIKEGSNTEAFF. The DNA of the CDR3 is TGTGCCATAAAGGAGGGATCGAACACTGAAGCTTTCTTT.

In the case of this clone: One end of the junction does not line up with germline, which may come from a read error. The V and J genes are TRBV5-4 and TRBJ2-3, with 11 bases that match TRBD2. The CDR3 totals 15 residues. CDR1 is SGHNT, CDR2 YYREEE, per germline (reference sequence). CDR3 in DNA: TGTGCCAGCAGCTTCGGACTAGCGGGCACGGATACGCAGTATTTT. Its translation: CASSFGLAGTDTQYF.

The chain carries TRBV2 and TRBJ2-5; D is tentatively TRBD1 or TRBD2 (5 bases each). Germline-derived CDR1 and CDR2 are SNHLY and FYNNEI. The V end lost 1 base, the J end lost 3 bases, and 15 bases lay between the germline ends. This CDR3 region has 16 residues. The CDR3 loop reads CASSEGDLETEETQYF. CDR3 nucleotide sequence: TGTGCCAGCAGTGAAGGGGACCTGGAGACTGAAGAGACCCAGTACTTC.

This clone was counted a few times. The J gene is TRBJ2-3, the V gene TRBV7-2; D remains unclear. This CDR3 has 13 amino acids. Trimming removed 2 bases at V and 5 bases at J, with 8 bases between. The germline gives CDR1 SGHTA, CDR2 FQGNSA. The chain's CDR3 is CASSLTRGDTQYF. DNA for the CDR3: TGTGCCAGCAGCTTAACAAGAGGAGATACGCAGTATTTT. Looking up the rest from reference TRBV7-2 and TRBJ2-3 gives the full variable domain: GAGVSQSPSNKVTEKGKDVELRCDPISGHTALYWYRQSLGQGLEFLIYFQGNSAPDKSGLPSDRFSAERTGGSVSTLTIQRTQQEDSAVYLCASSLTRGDTQYFGPGTRLTVL.

CDR3 sequence (DNA): TGTGCCAGCAGTAGACCAAGGGGCGCTTGGGAGCAGTACTTC. Translating gives CASSRPRGAWEQYF. J is TRBJ2-7 and V is TRBV2; TRBD1 is a possible D gene (5 bases). The V gene lost 5 bases and the J gene lost 7 bases, with 18 bases spanning the gap. Germline assignment: CDR1 SNHLY and CDR2 FYNNEI. The CDR3 has 14 amino acids.

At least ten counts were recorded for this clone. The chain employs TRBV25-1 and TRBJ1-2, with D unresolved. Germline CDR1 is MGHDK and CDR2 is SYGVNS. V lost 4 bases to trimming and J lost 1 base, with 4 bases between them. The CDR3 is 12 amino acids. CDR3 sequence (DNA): TGTGCCAGCAGTGCGTATAACTATGGCTACACCTTC. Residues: CASSAYNYGYTF.

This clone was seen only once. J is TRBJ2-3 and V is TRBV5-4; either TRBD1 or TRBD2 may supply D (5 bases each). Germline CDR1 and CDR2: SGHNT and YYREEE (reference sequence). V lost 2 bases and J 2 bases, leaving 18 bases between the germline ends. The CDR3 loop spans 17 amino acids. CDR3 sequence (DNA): TGTGCCAGCAGCTTCCTTGGGGGACCTTTTACCACAGATACGCAGTATTTT. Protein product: CASSFLGGPFTTDTQYF. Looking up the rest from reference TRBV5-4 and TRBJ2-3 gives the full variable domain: ETGVTQSPTHLIKTRGQQVTLRCSSQSGHNTVSWYQQALGQGPQFIFQYYREEENGRGNFPPRFSGLQFPNYSSELNVNALELDDSALYLCASSFLGGPFTTDTQYFGPGTRLTVL.

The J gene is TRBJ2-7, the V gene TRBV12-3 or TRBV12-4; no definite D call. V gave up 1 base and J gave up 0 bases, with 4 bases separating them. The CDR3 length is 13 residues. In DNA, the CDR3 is TGTGCCAGCAGTTTAGTGAGCTCCTACGAGCAGTACTTC. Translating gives CASSLVSSYEQYF.

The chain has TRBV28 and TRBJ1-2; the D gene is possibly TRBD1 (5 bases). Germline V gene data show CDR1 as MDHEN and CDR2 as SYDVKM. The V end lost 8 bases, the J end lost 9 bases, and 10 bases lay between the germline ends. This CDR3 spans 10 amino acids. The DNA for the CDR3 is TGTGCCAGCGCAGGGTGGAGCTACACCTTC. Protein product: CASAGWSYTF.

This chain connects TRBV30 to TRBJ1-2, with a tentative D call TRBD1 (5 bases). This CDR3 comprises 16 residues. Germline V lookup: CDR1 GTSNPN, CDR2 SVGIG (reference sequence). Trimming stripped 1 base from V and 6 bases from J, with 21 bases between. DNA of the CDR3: TGTGCCTGGAGTGACCATTCGTCACAGGCAAACGATGGCTACACCTTC. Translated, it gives CAWSDHSSQANDGYTF.